This T cell receptor (beta chain) is drawn from a study of metastatic and nonmetastatic thyroid tumors. TCRdb reprocessed the PCR reads using MiXCR. The sample yields about 20,000 clones, more than 15% seen once. Until they underwent thyroid surgery, no patient had received any treatment. Remarks on this clone: This may be a read error: a much more frequent sequence differs by one nucleotide.

The sample was blood. This receptor was obtained from a female donor with papillary thyroid cancer or a benign thyroid nodule (not recorded which). Some clones in this sample may be carry-over from other donors' samples.

CDR3 protein: CASSIAVQETQYF. The CDR3 coding sequence is TGTGCCAGCAGCATAGCGGTCCAAGAGACCCAGTACTTC. The rearrangement uses TRBV9 and TRBJ2-5, with a weak D call TRBD2 (6 bases). Trimming stripped 4 bases from V and 1 base from J, with 8 bases between. CDR1 is SGDLS, CDR2 YYNGEE, per germline. CDR3 length: 13 amino acids.